Listed here are 13 T cell receptor beta chains from one sample, sequenced in a study of OX40 agonist ivuxolimab in advanced cancers. Sequencing was performed with immunoSEQ multiplex PCR; in TCRdb, only in-frame clones are kept and a portion is missing. The data show roughly 67,000 clones, more than 90% seen once. Here the sequenced sample was CD4+ or CD8+ T cells sorted from blood, taken in a trial of the OX40 agonist ivuxolimab. The receptor source for this set is an adult with an advanced solid tumor such as melanoma, head and neck, liver or kidney cancer.

The chain is built from TRBV30 and TRBJ2-7; D not resolved. The ends were cut back, 2 bases at V and 5 bases at J, with 16 bases in the middle. CDR3 length equals 14 residues. CDR1 and CDR2 (germline): GTSNPN, SVGIG (reference sequence). The CDR3 loop reads CAWSHGPEANEQYF. The CDR3 DNA follows: TGTGCCTGGAGTCATGGCCCCGAAGCGAACGAGCAGTACTTC.

The V gene is TRBV11-2, the J gene TRBJ2-7; D is perhaps TRBD1 (6 bases). CDR3 length equals 13 residues. Germline CDR1 is SGHAT and CDR2 is FQNNGV. The germline V and J ends were trimmed by 4 bases and 0 bases, with 7 bases remaining between them. CDR3 sequence reads: CASSWDTSYEQYF. DNA of the CDR3: TGTGCCAGCAGCTGGGACACCTCCTACGAGCAGTACTTC.

J is TRBJ2-1 and V is TRBV6-5; the D gene is possibly TRBD2 (5 bases). The CDR3 sequence is 14 residues long. The V end lost 5 bases, the J end lost 0 bases, and 8 bases lay between the germline ends. Germline V CDR1 and CDR2: MNHEY, SVGAGI. Here the CDR3 reads CASSEGFSYNEQFF. As DNA, the CDR3 is TGTGCCAGCAGTGAGGGATTCTCCTACAATGAGCAGTTCTTC.

V and J are TRBV9 and TRBJ1-6, with a tentative D call TRBD1 (5 bases). V was cut by 3 bases and J by 5 bases, with 18 bases left in between. The germline gives CDR1 SGDLS, CDR2 YYNGEE. The length of the CDR3 is 17 residues. CDR3 nucleotide sequence: TGTGCCAGCAGCGAACAGGCTCGCAGTACCCATAATTCACCCCTCCACTTT. Encoded protein: CASSEQARSTHNSPLHF.

The table lists this clone with a count of one. The CDR3 DNA follows: TGTGCCAGCAGCTCCACCGGGGACGAGCAGTACTTC. Translated: CASSSTGDEQYF. J is TRBJ2-7 and V is TRBV7-9; perhaps TRBD2 as D (5 bases). The V gene's germline CDR1 is SEHNR and CDR2 FQNEAQ (reference sequence). The length of the CDR3 is 12 residues. V lost 4 bases and J lost 5, with 9 bases in between.

The J gene is TRBJ1-2, the V gene TRBV7-9; a weak D match, TRBD1 (6 bases). The CDR3 has 13 residues. The V gene's germline CDR1 is SEHNR and CDR2 FQNEAQ (reference sequence). The germline V and J ends were trimmed by 4 bases and 3 bases, with 9 bases remaining between them. This chain's CDR3 is CASSSRQDYGYTF. The CDR3 nucleotides are TGTGCCAGCAGCTCCCGACAGGACTATGGCTACACCTTC.

This clone was counted a few times. The rearrangement links TRBV4-2 to TRBJ2-7; D is unclear. Deletions cut 1 base from V and 1 base from J, with 11 bases between. This CDR3 comprises 15 residues. In germline, CDR1 is LGHNA, CDR2 YNFKEQ. The CDR3 DNA reads TGTGCCAGCAGCCAAGGGGGTTGGGAATCCTACGAGCAGTACTTC. It translates to CASSQGGWESYEQYF.

The rearrangement links TRBV10-1 to TRBJ1-1, with D perhaps matching TRBD1 (5 bases). This CDR3 comprises 15 residues. Trimming stripped 0 bases from V and 2 bases from J, with 10 bases between. The germline gives CDR1 WNHNN, CDR2 SYGVQD (reference sequence). The CDR3, as DNA: TGCGCCAGCAGTGAGTCTTGGGGGGACAACACTGAAGCTTTCTTT. It codes for CASSESWGDNTEAFF.

This clone was detected only once. This sequence joins TRBV29-1 and TRBJ1-1; tentative D call: TRBD1 (5 bases). The length of the CDR3 is 12 residues. The germline gives CDR1 SQVTM, CDR2 ANQGSEA. The V end lost 7 bases, the J end lost 1 base, and 10 bases lay between the germline ends. The CDR3 loop is CSGTPQNTEAFF. CDR3 nucleotide sequence: TGCAGCGGGACACCTCAGAACACTGAAGCTTTCTTT.

The V gene is TRBV27, the J gene TRBJ2-7, with 8 bases fitting TRBD1. The germline CDR1 and CDR2 sequences are MNHEY and SMNVEV (reference sequence). V gave up 6 bases and J gave up 5 bases; unmatched junction bases: 21. The CDR3 has 18 residues. The CDR3 sequence is CASSTSISYRGAMDEQYF. CDR3 DNA: TGTGCCAGCAGCACTAGCATATCCTACAGGGGGGCGATGGACGAGCAGTACTTC.

This sequence joins TRBV30 and TRBJ1-6; no clear D gene. The V and J ends lost 0 bases and 4 bases respectively, with 7 bases between them. Germline CDR1 GTSNPN, CDR2 SVGIG (reference sequence). The CDR3 length is 14 residues. CDR3 sequence: CAWSVDGYNSPLHF. The CDR3 DNA reads TGTGCCTGGAGTGTCGACGGGTATAATTCACCCCTCCACTTT.

The chain carries TRBV27 and TRBJ1-1, with D possibly TRBD1 on 5 matching bases. Between the trimmed V and J ends, which lost 4 bases and 7 bases, there was a span of 16 bases. The CDR3 is 14 residues long. CDR1 and CDR2 from the germline V gene are MNHEY and SMNVEV (reference sequence). The CDR3 protein is CASSSGGTFHEAFF. DNA for the CDR3: TGTGCCAGCAGTTCCGGGGGGACCTTCCATGAAGCTTTCTTT.

V usage is TRBV2 and J usage is TRBJ1-5; 11 bases align to TRBD1. This CDR3 has 15 residues. V dropped 8 bases and J dropped 1; count of bases not matched to a gene: 4. Per germline, CDR1 SNHLY and CDR2 FYNNEI. The CDR3 protein is CASGGQGGSNQPQHF. CDR3 nucleotides: TGTGCCAGCGGGGGACAGGGGGGAAGCAATCAGCCCCAGCATTTT.